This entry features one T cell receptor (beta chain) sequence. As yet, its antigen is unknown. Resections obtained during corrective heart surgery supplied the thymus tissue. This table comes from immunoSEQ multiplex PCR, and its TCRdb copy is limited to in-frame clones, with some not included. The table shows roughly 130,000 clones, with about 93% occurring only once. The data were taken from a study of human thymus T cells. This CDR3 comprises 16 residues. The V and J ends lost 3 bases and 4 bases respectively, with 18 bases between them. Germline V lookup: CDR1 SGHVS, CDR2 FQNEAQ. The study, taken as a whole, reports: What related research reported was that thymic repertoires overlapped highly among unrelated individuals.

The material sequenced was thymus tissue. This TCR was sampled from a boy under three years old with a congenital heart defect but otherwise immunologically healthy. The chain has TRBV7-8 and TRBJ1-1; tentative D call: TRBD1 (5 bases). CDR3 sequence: CASSFSPVWRGTEAFF. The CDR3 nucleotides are TGTGCCAGCAGCTTTAGTCCGGTTTGGAGGGGCACTGAAGCTTTCTTT. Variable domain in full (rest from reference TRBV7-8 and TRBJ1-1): GAGVSQSPRYKVAKRGQDVALRCDPISGHVSLFWYQQALGQGPEFLTYFQNEAQLDKSGLPSDRFFAERPEGSVSTLKIQRTQQEDSAVYLCASSFSPVWRGTEAFFGQGTRLTVV.